This T cell receptor beta chain was observed in a study of T cells after yellow fever vaccination. Per germline, CDR1 MGHRA and CDR2 YSYEKL. V shed 1 base and J shed 6 bases, with 13 bases lying between them. This CDR3 comprises 15 residues. MiXCR, run by TCRdb on the 5' RACE reads, gives a single entry per CDR3 protein. The sample carries around 200,000 distinct CDR3 sequences, approximately 10% recorded once. The clonotype comes from a man aged 18 to 29 who received the YFV17D yellow fever vaccine. The chain carries TRBV4-1 and TRBJ1-5; D gene unclear. The source material was CD8+ T cells sorted from PBMCs, sampled 15 days after the yellow fever booster vaccination. CDR3 nucleotide sequence: TGCGCCAGCAGCCAAGGGTGGAGAAACGGTCAGCCCCAGCATTTT. This sequence encodes CASSQGWRNGQPQHF.